This TCR beta chain was sequenced during a study of T cells in Graves' hyperthyroidism and ophthalmopathy. The ends lost 4 bases at V and 4 bases at J; junction bases unmatched: 8. The germline CDR1 and CDR2 sequences are MNHEY and SVGEGT. CDR3 length: 15 residues. General study findings and limits: Among thyroid clonotypes expanded above 0.001, most also appeared in blood.

This clonotype was seen ten or more times. Its matching antigen is unknown. Amplification targeted TCR beta CDR3 regions from RNA transcripts. Researchers ran a first-round RT-PCR on the TCR CDR3 using the HTBI primer set. TCRdb re-called the multiplex PCR reads through MiXCR, storing one row per CDR3 protein. Among about 700,000 distinct CDR3 sequences listed, 14% were seen once. Exclusions: uncontrolled infection, other autoimmune disease, pregnancy, lactation. Diagnoses were made from clinical symptoms, serum measures (thyroxine and TRAb), thyroid ultrasound and orbital computed tomography. PBMCs were collected from a 10 ml volume of fresh peripheral blood.

The sequenced sample consisted of blood. The rearrangement links TRBV6-2 or TRBV6-3 to TRBJ1-1; TRBD1 matches at 8 bases. This clonotype was obtained from a woman aged 18-29 years with Graves' hyperthyroidism. CDR3 DNA sequence: TGTGCCAGCAGTTTCCAGGGGGCTGGAATCACTGAAGCTTTCTTT. Translation: CASSFQGAGITEAFF.